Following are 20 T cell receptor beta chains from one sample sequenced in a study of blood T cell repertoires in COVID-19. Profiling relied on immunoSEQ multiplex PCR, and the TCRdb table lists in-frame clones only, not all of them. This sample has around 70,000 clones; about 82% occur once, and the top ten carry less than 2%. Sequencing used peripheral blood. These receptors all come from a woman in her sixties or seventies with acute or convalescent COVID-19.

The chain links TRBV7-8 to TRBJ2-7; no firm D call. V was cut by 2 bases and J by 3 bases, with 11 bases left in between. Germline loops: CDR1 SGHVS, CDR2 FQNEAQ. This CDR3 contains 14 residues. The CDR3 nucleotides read TGTGCCAGCAGCTTACGCGACAATCGCTACGAGCAGTACTTC. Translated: CASSLRDNRYEQYF.

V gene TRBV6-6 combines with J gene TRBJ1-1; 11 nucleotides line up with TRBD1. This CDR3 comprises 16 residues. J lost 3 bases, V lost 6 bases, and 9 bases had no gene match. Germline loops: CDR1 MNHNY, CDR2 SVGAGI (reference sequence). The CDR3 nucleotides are TGTGCCAGCAGAGACCGGACAGGGGGCTTGGACACTGAAGCTTTCTTT. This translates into CASRDRTGGLDTEAFF.

The CDR3 loop reads CASSQQGAPGNTIYF. DNA for the CDR3: TGTGCCAGCAGCCAACAGGGCGCGCCTGGAAACACCATATATTTT. The chain is built from TRBV6-5 and TRBJ1-3; D perhaps matches TRBD1 (6 bases). V was clipped by 6 bases and J by 2 bases, with 14 bases between them. This CDR3 has 15 residues. Germline assignment: CDR1 MNHEY and CDR2 SVGAGI.

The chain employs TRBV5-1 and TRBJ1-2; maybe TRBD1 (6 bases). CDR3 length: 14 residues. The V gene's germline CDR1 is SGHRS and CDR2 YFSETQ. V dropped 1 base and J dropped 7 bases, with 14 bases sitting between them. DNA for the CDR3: TGCGCCAGCAGCTTGAACAGGGATTCTTTTGGCTACACCTTC. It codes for CASSLNRDSFGYTF.

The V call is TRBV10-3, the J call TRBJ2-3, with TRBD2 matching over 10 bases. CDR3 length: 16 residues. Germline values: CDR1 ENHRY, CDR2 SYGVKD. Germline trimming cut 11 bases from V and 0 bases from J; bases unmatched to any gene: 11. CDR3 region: CASGLAETTSTDTQYF. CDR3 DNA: TGTGCCTCAGGACTAGCGGAGACTACTAGCACAGATACGCAGTATTTT.

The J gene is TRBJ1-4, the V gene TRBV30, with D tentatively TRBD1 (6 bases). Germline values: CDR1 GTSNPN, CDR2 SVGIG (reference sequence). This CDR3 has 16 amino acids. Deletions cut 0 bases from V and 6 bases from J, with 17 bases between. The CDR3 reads CAWSVPGVRGYEKLFF. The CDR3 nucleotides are TGTGCCTGGAGTGTGCCAGGGGTACGGGGATATGAAAAACTGTTTTTT.

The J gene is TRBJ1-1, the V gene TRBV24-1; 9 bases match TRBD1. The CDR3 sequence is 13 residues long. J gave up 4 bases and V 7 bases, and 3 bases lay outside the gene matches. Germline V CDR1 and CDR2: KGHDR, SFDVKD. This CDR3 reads CATRGTGPTEAFF. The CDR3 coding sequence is TGTGCCACCAGGGGGACAGGGCCCACTGAAGCTTTCTTT.

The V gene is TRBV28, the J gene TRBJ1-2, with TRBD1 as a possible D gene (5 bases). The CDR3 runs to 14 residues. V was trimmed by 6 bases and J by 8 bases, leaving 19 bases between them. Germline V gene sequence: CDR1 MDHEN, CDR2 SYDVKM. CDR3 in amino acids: CASRSAGTAGGYTF. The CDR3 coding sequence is TGTGCCAGCAGATCAGCAGGGACCGCGGGGGGCTACACCTTC.

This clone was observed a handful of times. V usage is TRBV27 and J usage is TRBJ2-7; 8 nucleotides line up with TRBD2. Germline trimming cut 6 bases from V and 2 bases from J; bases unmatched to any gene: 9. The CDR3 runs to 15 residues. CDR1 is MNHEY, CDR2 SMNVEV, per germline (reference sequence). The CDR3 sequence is CASSPSGSGTYEQYF. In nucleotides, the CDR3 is TGTGCCAGCAGCCCTAGCGGGTCGGGGACCTACGAGCAGTACTTC.

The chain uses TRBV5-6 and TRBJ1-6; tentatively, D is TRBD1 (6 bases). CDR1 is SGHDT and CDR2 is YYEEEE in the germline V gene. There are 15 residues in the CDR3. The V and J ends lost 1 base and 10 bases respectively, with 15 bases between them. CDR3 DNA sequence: TGTGCCAGCAGCTTGTTTGACAGGCGTCGATCACCCCTCCACTTT. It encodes CASSLFDRRRSPLHF.

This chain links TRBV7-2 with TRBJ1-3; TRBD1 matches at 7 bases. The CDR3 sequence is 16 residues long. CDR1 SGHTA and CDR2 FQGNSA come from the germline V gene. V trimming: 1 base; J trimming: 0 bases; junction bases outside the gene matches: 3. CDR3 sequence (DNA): TGTGCCAGCAGCTTAGGGACAGGACTCTCTGGAAACACCATATATTTT. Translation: CASSLGTGLSGNTIYF.

The CDR3 nucleotides are TGTGCCAGCAGCTTAGATCCTGGGACTAGCGAGCAGTTCTTC. Protein sequence: CASSLDPGTSEQFF. The chain uses TRBV11-2 and TRBJ2-1; 9 bases are a match to TRBD2. Germline CDR1 is SGHAT and CDR2 is FQNNGV. J gave up 10 bases and V 0 bases, and 4 bases lay outside the gene matches. The CDR3 is 14 residues long. Full variable domain (missing parts from reference TRBV11-2 and TRBJ2-1): EAGVAQSPRYKIIEKRQSVAFWCNPISGHATLYWYQQILGQGPKLLIQFQNNGVVDDSQLPKDRFSAERLKGVDSTLKIQPAKLEDSAVYLCASSLDPGTSEQFFGPGTRLTVL.

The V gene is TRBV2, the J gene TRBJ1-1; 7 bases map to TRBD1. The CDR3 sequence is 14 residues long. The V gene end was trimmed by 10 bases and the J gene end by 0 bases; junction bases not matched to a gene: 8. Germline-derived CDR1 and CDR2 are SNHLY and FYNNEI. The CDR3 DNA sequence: TGTGCCACCTCAGACAGGGTGATGAACACTGAAGCTTTCTTT. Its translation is CATSDRVMNTEAFF.

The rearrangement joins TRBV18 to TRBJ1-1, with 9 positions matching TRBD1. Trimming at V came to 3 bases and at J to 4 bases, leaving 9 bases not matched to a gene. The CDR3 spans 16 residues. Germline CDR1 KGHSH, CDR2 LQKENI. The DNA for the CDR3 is TGTGCCAGCTCACCCCAACAGGGGGCCAGTAGCACTGAAGCTTTCTTT. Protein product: CASSPQQGASSTEAFF. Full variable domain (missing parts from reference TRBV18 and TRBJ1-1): NAGVMQNPRHLVRRRGQEARLRCSPMKGHSHVYWYRQLPEEGLKFMVYLQKENIIDESGMPKERFSAEFPKEGPSILRIQQVVRGDSAAYFCASSPQQGASSTEAFFGQGTRLTVV.

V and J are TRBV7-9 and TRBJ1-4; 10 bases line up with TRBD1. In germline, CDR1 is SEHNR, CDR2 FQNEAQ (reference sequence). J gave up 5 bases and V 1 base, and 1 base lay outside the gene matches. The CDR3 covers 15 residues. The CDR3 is CASSLGTGGNEKLFF. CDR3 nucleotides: TGTGCCAGCAGCTTAGGGACAGGGGGAAATGAAAAACTGTTTTTT.

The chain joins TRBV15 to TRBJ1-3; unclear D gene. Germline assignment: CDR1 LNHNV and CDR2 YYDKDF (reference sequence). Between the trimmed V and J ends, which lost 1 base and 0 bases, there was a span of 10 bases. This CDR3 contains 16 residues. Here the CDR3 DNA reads TGTGCCACCAGCAGAGCCCAACTGAGCTCTGGAAACACCATATATTTT. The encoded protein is CATSRAQLSSGNTIYF.

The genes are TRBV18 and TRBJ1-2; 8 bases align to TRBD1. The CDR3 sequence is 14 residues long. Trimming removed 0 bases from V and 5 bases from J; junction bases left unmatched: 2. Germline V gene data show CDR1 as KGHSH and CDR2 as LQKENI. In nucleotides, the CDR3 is TGTGCCAGCTCACCACCCGGACAGGGATATGGCTACACCTTC. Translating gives CASSPPGQGYGYTF. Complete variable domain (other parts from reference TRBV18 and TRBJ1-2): NAGVMQNPRHLVRRRGQEARLRCSPMKGHSHVYWYRQLPEEGLKFMVYLQKENIIDESGMPKERFSAEFPKEGPSILRIQQVVRGDSAAYFCASSPPGQGYGYTFGSGTRLTVV.

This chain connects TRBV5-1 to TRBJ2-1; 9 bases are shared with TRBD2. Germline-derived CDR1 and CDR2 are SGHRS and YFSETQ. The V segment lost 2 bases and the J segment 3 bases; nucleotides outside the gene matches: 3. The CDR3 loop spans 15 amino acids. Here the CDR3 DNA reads TGCGCCAGCAGCTTCCCTAGCGGGGTCTACAATGAGCAGTTCTTC. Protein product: CASSFPSGVYNEQFF.

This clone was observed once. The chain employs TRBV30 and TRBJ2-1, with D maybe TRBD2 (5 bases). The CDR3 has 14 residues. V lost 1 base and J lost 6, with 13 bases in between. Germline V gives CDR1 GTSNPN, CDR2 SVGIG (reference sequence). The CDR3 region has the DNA TGTGCCTGGAGTGCGGGAACGGCGCGCAATGAGCAGTTCTTC. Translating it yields CAWSAGTARNEQFF.

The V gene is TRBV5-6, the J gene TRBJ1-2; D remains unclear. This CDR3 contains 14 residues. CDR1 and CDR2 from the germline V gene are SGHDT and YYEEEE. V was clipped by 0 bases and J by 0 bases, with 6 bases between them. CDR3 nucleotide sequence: TGTGCCAGCAGCTTGGGGCGGACTAACTATGGCTACACCTTC. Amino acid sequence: CASSLGRTNYGYTF.